Shown below are 27 T cell receptor beta chains from a single sample sequenced in a study of T-cell memory formation after mild COVID-19. Each CDR3 protein is one row after TCRdb ran MiXCR on the 5' RACE reads. The sample records 250,000 to 300,000 distinct CDR3 sequences, 18% being singletons. What was sequenced was PBMCs or a T cell subset sorted from them (not recorded which). These TCRs come from a man aged 18 to 29 who had mild COVID-19 (a few samples of this study predate the infection). Cell type and time point are not known.

The rearrangement joins TRBV5-1 to TRBJ2-3; 8 nucleotides match TRBD1. This CDR3 is 15 amino acids long. Germline V gene data show CDR1 as SGHRS and CDR2 as YFSETQ. J gave up 4 bases and V 0 bases, and 4 bases lay outside the gene matches. The chain's CDR3 is CASSLDGQGADTQYF. The DNA of the CDR3 is TGCGCCAGCAGCTTGGATGGACAGGGAGCAGATACGCAGTATTTT.

The rearrangement joins TRBV7-3 to TRBJ2-3, with D perhaps matching TRBD1 or TRBD2 (5 bases each). Germline CDR1 and CDR2: SGHTA and FQGTGA. V lost 4 bases and J 4 bases, leaving 12 bases between the germline ends. The CDR3 covers 14 residues. Written as DNA, the CDR3 is TGTGCCAGCAGCTCCTTGGGGCGGGCAGATACGCAGTATTTT. Residues: CASSSLGRADTQYF.

This clonotype was counted between two and nine times. The V call is TRBV3-1, the J call TRBJ1-1, with D unclear. The germline CDR1 and CDR2 sequences are LGHDT and YNNKEL (reference sequence). The ends were cut back, 6 bases at V and 5 bases at J, with 16 bases in the middle. CDR3 length: 14 amino acids. CDR3 region: CASRNYMVGTEAFF. CDR3 sequence (DNA): TGTGCCAGCAGGAACTACATGGTTGGGACTGAAGCTTTCTTT.

The gene calls are TRBV7-9 and TRBJ1-1; maybe TRBD1 (6 bases). The V and J ends lost 5 bases and 7 bases respectively, with 14 bases between them. This CDR3 spans 13 amino acids. Germline V CDR1 and CDR2: SEHNR, FQNEAQ (reference sequence). The CDR3 spells CASSATGQREAFF. CDR3 coding DNA: TGTGCCAGCAGCGCCACAGGACAGCGTGAAGCTTTCTTT. Full variable domain (remainder filled in from reference TRBV7-9 and TRBJ1-1): DTGVSQNPRHKITKRGQNVTFRCDPISEHNRLYWYRQTLGQGPEFLTYFQNEAQLEKSRLLSDRFSAERPKGSFSTLEIQRTEQGDSAMYLCASSATGQREAFFGQGTRLTVV.

J is TRBJ2-3 and V is TRBV27; D uncertain. Trimming shortened V by 6 bases and J by 2 bases, and 12 bases separated the two germline ends. The length of the CDR3 is 14 residues. CDR1 and CDR2 from the germline V gene are MNHEY and SMNVEV (reference sequence). The CDR3 loop is CASSVEWLTDTQYF. CDR3 nucleotide sequence: TGTGCCAGCAGCGTGGAGTGGCTCACAGATACGCAGTATTTT.

This clonotype appeared a few times. The chain has TRBV5-1 and TRBJ1-6; unclear D gene. The CDR3 sequence is 15 residues long. Trimming took off 5 bases at V and 5 bases at J, with 14 bases between the two ends. CDR1 is SGHRS and CDR2 is YFSETQ in the germline V gene. The CDR3 protein is CASRSDGADNSPLHF. The CDR3 DNA reads as TGCGCCAGCAGGTCTGACGGAGCCGATAATTCACCCCTCCACTTT. The full variable domain, with the rest looked up from reference TRBV5-1 and TRBJ1-6, is KAGVTQTPRYLIKTRGQQVTLSCSPISGHRSVSWYQQTPGQGLQFLFEYFSETQRNKGNFPGRFSGRQFSNSRSEMNVSTLELGDSALYLCASRSDGADNSPLHFGNGTRLTVT.

Ten or more counts support this clonotype. This chain uses TRBV7-2 with TRBJ2-3, with 10 bases that match TRBD2. There are 17 residues in the CDR3. From germline, CDR1 is SGHTA and CDR2 FQGNSA. The junction had 9 bases not matched to a gene; V was cut back by 4 bases and J by 2 bases. The CDR3 spells CASSSPLAGGYTDTQYF. For the CDR3, the DNA is TGTGCCAGCAGCTCCCCCTTAGCGGGGGGCTACACAGATACGCAGTATTTT.

This clonotype appeared a few times. This chain links TRBV7-2 with TRBJ2-3, with TRBD2 matching 8 bases. The CDR3 length is 17 residues. Trimming removed 1 base from V and 3 bases from J; junction bases left unmatched: 9. Germline CDR1 reads SGHTA; CDR2 reads FQGNSA. The CDR3 bases are TGTGCCAGCAGCTTAGTGGGCGTAGCGGGGTATACAGATACGCAGTATTTT. Translation gives CASSLVGVAGYTDTQYF.

This clonotype was detected only once. The rearrangement joins TRBV3-1 to TRBJ2-5, with D unclear. V was shortened by 0 bases and J by 0 bases, with 5 bases between the two germline ends. CDR3 length equals 14 residues. Germline V gives CDR1 LGHDT, CDR2 YNNKEL (reference sequence). The CDR3 bases are TGTGCCAGCAGCCAAGAGGATAACCAAGAGACCCAGTACTTC. It yields the protein CASSQEDNQETQYF.

The chain carries TRBV12-3 or TRBV12-4 and TRBJ1-6, with TRBD1 as a possible D gene (6 bases). Trimming pared 3 bases from V and 10 bases from J, leaving 16 bases between. CDR3 length: 15 amino acids. As DNA, the CDR3 is TGTGCCAGCAGTTTTTCGTCAGGGGTACGGTCACCCCTCCACTTT. Residues: CASSFSSGVRSPLHF.

This clonotype was counted ten times or more. The gene calls are TRBV4-2 and TRBJ1-2; no reliable D call. Trimming took off 1 base at V and 5 bases at J, with 8 bases between the two ends. CDR1 and CDR2 from the germline V gene are LGHNA and YNFKEQ. The CDR3 sequence is 13 residues long. CDR3 residues: CASSQGADYGYTF. The CDR3, as DNA: TGTGCCAGCAGCCAAGGAGCGGATTATGGCTACACCTTC.

As regards this clonotype: One end of the junction varies from germline; a read error may be responsible. The J gene is TRBJ1-1, the V gene TRBV5-1; D not resolved. Germline V lookup: CDR1 SGHRS, CDR2 YFSETQ. CDR3 length: 15 amino acids. The CDR3 region is CANSSPAISNTEAFF. CDR3 nucleotide sequence: TGCGCCAACAGCTCACCCGCTATCTCGAACACTGAAGCTTTCTTT.

This chain uses TRBV2 with TRBJ1-3; maybe TRBD1 (6 bases). Germline loops: CDR1 SNHLY, CDR2 FYNNEI. CDR3 length: 14 residues. Deletions cut 8 bases from V and 0 bases from J, with 11 bases between. In DNA, the CDR3 is TGTGCCAGCGACGGACAGACCTCTGGAAACACCATATATTTT. This sequence encodes CASDGQTSGNTIYF.

This sequence joins TRBV10-3 and TRBJ1-2; TRBD1 matches 9 bases. Germline V gives CDR1 ENHRY, CDR2 SYGVKD. The CDR3 has 16 amino acids. The ends lost 5 bases at V and 3 bases at J; junction bases unmatched: 10. CDR3 region: CAISPGTGIGDYGYTF. The CDR3 coding sequence is TGTGCCATCAGTCCCGGGACAGGGATCGGGGACTATGGCTACACCTTC.

This clonotype was recorded a few times. J is TRBJ2-5 and V is TRBV4-1, with D hard to call. V dropped 0 bases and J dropped 6 bases, with 5 bases sitting between them. This CDR3 region has 12 residues. CDR1 is MGHRA and CDR2 is YSYEKL in the germline V gene. CDR3 in DNA: TGCGCCAGCAGCCAAGATAAGCAGACCCAGTACTTC. Its protein product is CASSQDKQTQYF.

V and J are TRBV2 and TRBJ2-7; TRBD2 matches at 7 bases. The junction had 9 bases not matched to a gene; V was cut back by 11 bases and J by 2 bases. The CDR3 covers 13 residues. Germline CDR1 reads SNHLY; CDR2 reads FYNNEI. CDR3 sequence: CAGARDYTYEQYF. CDR3 sequence (DNA): TGTGCCGGCGCCCGGGACTATACCTACGAGCAGTACTTC. The full variable domain, its missing parts supplied by reference TRBV2 and TRBJ2-7, is EPEVTQTPSHQVTQMGQEVILRCVPISNHLYFYWYRQILGQKVEFLVSFYNNEISEKSEIFDDQFSVERPDGSNFTLKIRSTKLEDSAMYFCAGARDYTYEQYFGPGTRLTVT.

The chain couples TRBV28 to TRBJ2-7; 7 bases align to TRBD1. Germline V gene data show CDR1 as MDHEN and CDR2 as SYDVKM. The V and J ends lost 6 bases and 5 bases, in that order; junction bases with no gene match: 7. This CDR3 spans 13 amino acids. Here the CDR3 reads CASRRQGVDEQYV. The CDR3 coding sequence is TGTGCCAGCAGGCGCCAGGGGGTGGACGAGCAGTACGTC.

In its sample, this clonotype was seen a few times. The chain combines TRBV5-6 with TRBJ2-3; the D is unclear. The V end was cut by 6 bases, the J end by 0 bases, with 14 bases between. Per the germline V gene, CDR1 is SGHDT and CDR2 is YYEEEE. This CDR3 region has 15 residues. The DNA of the CDR3 is TGTGCCAGCACCTTCGGCGCGACTAGCACAGATACGCAGTATTTT. It translates to CASTFGATSTDTQYF. Together with reference TRBV5-6 and TRBJ2-3, the CDR3 gives the full variable domain: DAGVTQSPTHLIKTRGQQVTLRCSPKSGHDTVSWYQQALGQGPQFIFQYYEEEERQRGNFPDRFSGHQFPNYSSELNVNALLLGDSALYLCASTFGATSTDTQYFGPGTRLTVL.

Details on this clonotype: An end of the junction does not agree with germline; a read error may underlie this. The chain couples TRBV6-5 to TRBJ2-3; D assignment may be TRBD1 or TRBD2 (5 bases each). The CDR3 spans 12 residues. The germline CDR1 and CDR2 sequences are MNHEY and SVGAGI. The CDR3: CVGRTGTDTQYF. CDR3 DNA sequence: TGCGTGGGACGGACCGGCACAGATACGCAGTATTTT.

This clonotype was observed a few times. The rearrangement joins TRBV6-2 or TRBV6-3 to TRBJ2-7; 8 nucleotides match TRBD1. V lost 9 bases and J lost 0; bases outside the gene matches: 10. The CDR3 runs to 15 residues. The germline gives CDR1 MNHEY, CDR2 SVGEGT. The CDR3 DNA follows: TGTGCCAGTATGGACAGGGCGGCGAACTCCTACGAGCAGTACTTC. Translated: CASMDRAANSYEQYF.

This clonotype showed up just a few times. J is TRBJ2-3 and V is TRBV7-2; a weak D match, TRBD1 (6 bases). Trimming pared 1 base from V and 3 bases from J, leaving 11 bases between. Germline CDR1 reads SGHTA; CDR2 reads FQGNSA. The CDR3 length is 15 residues. CDR3 DNA sequence: TGTGCCAGCAGCTTAGTCGTGGGGGCGACAGATACGCAGTATTTT. It is translated as CASSLVVGATDTQYF.

This chain links TRBV11-3 with TRBJ2-5; 9 nucleotides align to TRBD2. CDR3 length: 16 residues. V lost 1 base to trimming and J lost 5 bases; unmatched junction nucleotides: 8. Germline V lookup: CDR1 SGHNT, CDR2 YENEEA. The CDR3 nucleotides read TGTGCCAGCAGCTTAGGGCTAGCGGGGTACGCGGAGACCCAGTACTTC. It is translated as CASSLGLAGYAETQYF.

The CDR3 sequence is CASSHRDRSDPSGGYTF. The CDR3 region has the DNA TGTGCCAGCAGCCATCGGGACAGGTCGGATCCGTCGGGAGGCTACACCTTC. The rearrangement links TRBV3-2 to TRBJ1-2; no DNA check was done on the table's D call, TRBD1. TRBV3-2 is shown as a pseudogene. The CDR3 runs 17 residues.

This clonotype has more than one count but fewer than ten. J is TRBJ2-7 and V is TRBV25-1; no firm D call. V dropped 7 bases and J dropped 1 base, with 8 bases sitting between them. Germline lookup yields CDR1 MGHDK and CDR2 SYGVNS. CDR3 size: 12 residues. CDR3 amino acids: CASKSGSYEQYF. The DNA for the CDR3 is TGTGCCAGCAAGAGTGGGTCCTACGAGCAGTACTTC.

This clonotype was detected only a few times. The rearrangement joins TRBV20-1 to TRBJ1-5, with D possibly TRBD1 on 5 matching bases. This CDR3 contains 14 residues. Trimming removed 2 bases from V and 6 bases from J, with 14 bases in between. Germline-derived CDR1 and CDR2 are DFQATT and SNEGSKA (reference sequence). CDR3 region: CSARFAGHGQPQHF. In DNA form, the CDR3 reads TGCAGTGCTAGATTCGCGGGGCACGGTCAGCCCCAGCATTTT.

This chain joins TRBV2 and TRBJ2-5; TRBD1 aligns across 9 bases. The germline CDR1 and CDR2 sequences are SNHLY and FYNNEI. The CDR3 runs to 12 residues. The V segment lost 8 bases and the J segment 4 bases; nucleotides outside the gene matches: 2. DNA of the CDR3: TGTGCCAGCCGGGACAGGGCAGAGACCCAGTACTTC. Amino acids: CASRDRAETQYF.

The gene calls are TRBV12-3 or TRBV12-4 and TRBJ2-3, with 13 bases matching TRBD2. Unmatched junction bases numbered 3, after V lost 2 bases and J lost 4 bases. This CDR3 is 16 amino acids long. CDR3 nucleotide sequence: TGTGCCAGCAGTTTACAACTAGCGGGGGGGGCAGATACGCAGTATTTT. Translation gives CASSLQLAGGADTQYF.